This T cell receptor beta chain was retrieved from a study of T cell changes during pregnancy in multiple sclerosis. Germline CDR1 SNHLY, CDR2 FYNNEI. The CDR3 extends over 13 amino acids. Trimming shortened V by 7 bases and J by 3 bases, and 12 bases separated the two germline ends. Profiling relied on immunoSEQ multiplex PCR, and the TCRdb table lists in-frame clones only, not all of them. The sample holds roughly 56,000 clones, less than 95% seen once. The chain uses TRBV2 and TRBJ1-1; D not resolved. This TCR derives from a female donor in good health, enrolled as a control in a pregnancy study. The sample in question was CD4+ T cells from peripheral blood mononuclear cells, obtained after pregnancy. The CDR3 DNA reads as TGTGCCAGCACCGACGGGTTGGACACTGAAGCTTTCTTT. Its protein is CASTDGLDTEAFF.